These 13 T cell receptor beta chains were sequenced from one sample in a study of response to subunit inactivated influenza vaccine. TCRdb itself ran the RT-PCR reads through MiXCR, one entry per CDR3 protein. The sample includes over 150,000 distinct CDR3 sequences, about 10% of them seen just once. Sequenced material: non-naive T cells sorted from PBMCs, taken on the day of vaccination. Every receptor here comes from a man aged 45-65 years who received an inactivated influenza vaccine.

This clonotype was found many times. The CDR3 protein is CASSMTGTGANVLTF. The DNA of the CDR3 is TGTGCCAGCAGTATGACGGGGACTGGGGCCAACGTCCTGACTTTC. The chain employs TRBV5-4 and TRBJ2-6, with D perhaps TRBD2 (5 bases). This CDR3 comprises 15 residues. The germline V gene has CDR1 SGHNT and CDR2 YYREEE (reference sequence). V lost 5 bases to trimming and J lost 2 bases, with 11 bases between them.

This clonotype was counted ten times or more. The chain joins TRBV28 to TRBJ2-1, with a weak D call TRBD1 (7 bases). V dropped 8 bases and J dropped 4 bases, with 15 bases sitting between them. In germline, CDR1 is MDHEN, CDR2 SYDVKM. This CDR3 has 14 amino acids. The CDR3 DNA reads TGTGCCAGCCCCCCTCCAGGGGGGTACAATGAGCAGTTCTTC. It translates to CASPPPGGYNEQFF.

V usage is TRBV20-1 and J usage is TRBJ2-7; a possible D gene is TRBD1 (6 bases). Between the trimmed V and J ends, which lost 0 bases and 6 bases, there was a span of 15 bases. The CDR3 has 14 residues. Germline CDR1 is DFQATT and CDR2 is SNEGSKA (reference sequence). The CDR3 here is CSARDQGQTREQYF. The CDR3 DNA reads as TGCAGTGCTAGAGATCAGGGGCAGACTCGCGAGCAGTACTTC.

The rearrangement joins TRBV7-2 to TRBJ2-3, with TRBD2 matching over 7 bases. J gave up 3 bases and V 1 base, and 4 bases lay outside the gene matches. Germline V gene sequence: CDR1 SGHTA, CDR2 FQGNSA. The CDR3 totals 15 residues. The CDR3 reads CASSLEGGGTDTQYF. CDR3 in DNA: TGTGCCAGCAGCTTAGAAGGCGGGGGAACAGATACGCAGTATTTT.

This clonotype was detected many times. J is TRBJ1-3 and V is TRBV12-3 or TRBV12-4, with unresolved D. The CDR3 has 15 amino acids. Trimming took off 2 bases at V and 1 base at J, with 9 bases between the two ends. CDR3 sequence reads: CASSLLSDSGNTIYF. CDR3 sequence (DNA): TGTGCCAGCAGTTTATTGTCCGATTCTGGAAACACCATATATTTT.

This clonotype was picked up many times. The chain uses TRBV6-2 or TRBV6-3 and TRBJ2-5, with TRBD2 matching 13 bases. CDR1 is MNHEY, CDR2 SVGEGT, per germline. Germline trimming cut 5 bases from V and 1 base from J; bases unmatched to any gene: 4. The CDR3 extends over 16 amino acids. The CDR3 reads CASSQTSGRAQETQYF. The CDR3 DNA reads as TGTGCCAGCAGTCAAACTAGCGGGAGGGCCCAAGAGACCCAGTACTTC.

DNA for the CDR3: TGTGCCAGCAGCCCAACTCGGTCAGGGCAGTTCTTC. It translates to CASSPTRSGQFF. This sequence joins TRBV7-8 and TRBJ2-1; D unresolved. From germline, CDR1 is SGHVS and CDR2 FQNEAQ. The CDR3 sequence is 12 residues long. V lost 5 bases and J 12 bases, leaving 14 bases between the germline ends.

The table lists this clonotype with many counts. This chain joins TRBV27 and TRBJ1-5; D is undetermined. Germline CDR1 and CDR2: MNHEY and SMNVEV (reference sequence). The CDR3 extends over 13 amino acids. V lost 0 bases to trimming and J lost 5 bases, with 5 bases between them. The CDR3 loop reads CASSLSMDQPQHF. CDR3 nucleotides: TGTGCCAGCAGTTTATCAATGGATCAGCCCCAGCATTTT.

The table lists this clonotype with a few counts. This chain joins TRBV5-1 and TRBJ2-1, with TRBD2 as a possible D gene (5 bases). The CDR3 contains 14 residues. Germline V lookup: CDR1 SGHRS, CDR2 YFSETQ. V shed 0 bases and J shed 8 bases, with 12 bases lying between them. The CDR3 DNA sequence: TGCGCCAGCAGCTTGGAGGCTAGCCGCTATGAGCAGTTCTTC. Protein: CASSLEASRYEQFF. Full variable domain (missing parts from reference TRBV5-1 and TRBJ2-1): KAGVTQTPRYLIKTRGQQVTLSCSPISGHRSVSWYQQTPGQGLQFLFEYFSETQRNKGNFPGRFSGRQFSNSRSEMNVSTLELGDSALYLCASSLEASRYEQFFGPGTRLTVL.

This clonotype was found many times. The chain has TRBV6-2 or TRBV6-3 and TRBJ2-1; D is ambiguous. This CDR3 comprises 12 residues. CDR1 and CDR2 from the germline V gene are MNHEY and SVGEGT. Trimming cost V 4 bases and J 4 bases, with 5 bases left between them. The chain's CDR3 is CASSLWYNEQFF. In DNA form, the CDR3 reads TGTGCCAGCAGTTTATGGTACAATGAGCAGTTCTTC.

The chain couples TRBV6-1 to TRBJ2-3; D possibly uses TRBD1 or TRBD2 (5 bases each). This CDR3 has 11 amino acids. From germline, CDR1 is MNHNS and CDR2 SASEGT. The V and J ends lost 6 bases and 12 bases respectively, with 13 bases between them. CDR3 region: CASSQNGAQYF. CDR3 nucleotide sequence: TGTGCCAGCAGCCAGAACGGGGCTCAGTATTTT.

V gene TRBV7-2 combines with J gene TRBJ1-2, with D perhaps matching TRBD1 (6 bases). The V end lost 4 bases, the J end lost 7 bases, and 13 bases lay between the germline ends. Germline loops: CDR1 SGHTA, CDR2 FQGNSA. The CDR3 covers 13 residues. The CDR3 DNA sequence: TGTGCCAGCAGCTCAGGGGCGCGGGGTGGCTACACCTTC. Its protein product is CASSSGARGGYTF.

The V gene is TRBV5-8, the J gene TRBJ2-5; D is possibly TRBD1 (5 bases). Germline assignment: CDR1 SGHTS and CDR2 YDEGEE. This CDR3 has 13 residues. The ends were cut back, 1 base at V and 6 bases at J, with 10 bases in the middle. CDR3 sequence: CASSLFLGQTQYF. In nucleotides, the CDR3 is TGTGCCAGCAGCTTGTTCTTGGGGCAGACCCAGTACTTC. Drawing the rest from reference TRBV5-8 and TRBJ2-5, the complete variable domain is EAGVTQSPTHLIKTRGQQATLRCSPISGHTSVYWYQQALGLGLQFLLWYDEGEERNRGNFPPRFSGRQFPNYSSELNVNALELEDSALYLCASSLFLGQTQYFGPGTRLLVL.